One and the same sample provided the 10 T cell receptor beta chains below, sequenced in a study of CD8+ T cells in alopecia areata. The authors extracted RNA and reverse transcribed it into cDNA as the sequencing template. The table came from immunoSEQ multiplex PCR; TCRdb's copy has only in-frame clones and leaves some out. Altogether some 80,000 clones are present, roughly 66% being singletons, with the ten largest covering 23%. Stated treatment: oral pan-JAK inhibitor, 5-10 mg twice daily. Sequenced here: CD8+ T cells sorted from blood, sampled at week 24, from a patient treated with tofacitinib. The receptors were gathered from a human donor with alopecia areata.

The chain is built from TRBV27 and TRBJ2-5; D possibly corresponds to TRBD1 (5 bases). The CDR3 contains 17 residues. Trimming removed 6 bases at V and 6 bases at J, with 26 bases between. Germline V gene sequence: CDR1 MNHEY, CDR2 SMNVEV (reference sequence). CDR3 sequence: CASSSIPLAQGRKTQYF. The CDR3 DNA reads as TGTGCCAGCAGCTCGATCCCCCTTGCGCAGGGTCGGAAGACCCAGTACTTC.

This clone was detected only once. The rearrangement joins TRBV5-6 to TRBJ2-2; 8 nucleotides agree with TRBD2. CDR3 size: 13 residues. CDR1 is SGHDT, CDR2 YYEEEE, per germline. V was pared by 2 bases and J by 8 bases, with 2 bases of the junction left unmatched. In DNA, the CDR3 is TGTGCCAGCAGCTTACTAGCGGCTGGGGAGCTGTTTTTT. Translated: CASSLLAAGELFF.

This sequence joins TRBV4-1 and TRBJ1-2; 8 nucleotides line up with TRBD1. The germline V gene has CDR1 MGHRA and CDR2 YSYEKL. This CDR3 contains 17 residues. V was clipped by 2 bases and J by 8 bases; unmatched bases: 16. The CDR3 DNA is TGCGCCAGCAGCCAACCGGATCGGGACAGGTTCTTTCAGGGCTACACCTTC. It encodes CASSQPDRDRFFQGYTF.

J is TRBJ1-1 and V is TRBV4-1; D unclear. CDR1 is MGHRA, CDR2 YSYEKL, per germline. This CDR3 has 14 residues. V dropped 2 bases and J dropped 6 bases, with 13 bases sitting between them. CDR3 sequence (DNA): TGCGCCAGCAGCCAAATAGACATCTTAGCTGAAGCTTTCTTT. Protein: CASSQIDILAEAFF.

The chain employs TRBV4-3 and TRBJ1-2, with 12 bases identical to TRBD1. The CDR3 consists of 15 residues. J lost 6 bases, V lost 2 bases, and 4 bases had no gene match. CDR1 is LGHNA and CDR2 is YSLEER in the germline V gene. CDR3 bases: TGCGCCAGCAGCCAAAACCGGGACAGGGGGCATGGCTACACCTTC. It specifies CASSQNRDRGHGYTF.

The gene calls are TRBV29-1 and TRBJ1-3; D is perhaps TRBD1 (6 bases). V lost 3 bases and J 0 bases, leaving 18 bases between the germline ends. Germline CDR1 SQVTM, CDR2 ANQGSEA. This CDR3 has 17 amino acids. CDR3 protein: CSVERVGRGTSGNTIYF. In DNA, the CDR3 is TGCAGCGTTGAGCGGGTCGGCAGGGGAACCTCTGGAAACACCATATATTTT.

V and J are TRBV28 and TRBJ2-3, with 10 bases fitting TRBD2. This CDR3 is 17 amino acids long. V shed 1 base and J 2 bases; nucleotides not matched to a gene: 6. The germline V gene encodes CDR1 MDHEN and CDR2 SYDVKM. CDR3 nucleotide sequence: TGTGCCAGCAGTTTATTGTCCAGCGGGAGGGCCACAGATACGCAGTATTTT. Amino acid sequence: CASSLLSSGRATDTQYF.

This clone appeared a single time. This chain joins TRBV4-3 and TRBJ2-5, with 11 bases matching TRBD1. The CDR3 has 15 residues. V shed 3 bases and J 5 bases; nucleotides not matched to a gene: 5. Germline values: CDR1 LGHNA, CDR2 YSLEER. The CDR3 DNA follows: TGCGCCAGCAGCCACCGGACAGGGGGCTTCGAGACCCAGTACTTC. Encoded protein: CASSHRTGGFETQYF.

V is TRBV7-9 and J is TRBJ1-5, with D maybe TRBD1 (6 bases). V gave up 9 bases and J gave up 4 bases, with 10 bases separating them. CDR1 is SEHNR, CDR2 FQNEAQ, per germline (reference sequence). This CDR3 has 12 amino acids. Written as DNA, the CDR3 is TGTGCCAGTACCACAGGGAATCAGCCCCAGCATTTT. This codes for CASTTGNQPQHF.

This chain joins TRBV7-8 and TRBJ1-2; no definite D call. Trimming stripped 5 bases from V and 6 bases from J, with 16 bases between. Germline loops: CDR1 SGHVS, CDR2 FQNEAQ. CDR3 length: 14 residues. The CDR3: CASSQGSTADGYTF. The CDR3 bases are TGTGCCAGCAGCCAAGGCAGCACGGCAGATGGCTACACCTTC.